A selection of T cell receptor beta chains follows, all from one sample in a study of cytomegalovirus exposure and HLA in healthy donors. Profiled with immunoSEQ multiplex PCR; TCRdb holds only in-frame clones, not every one. Of some 120,000 clones detected, around 80% appear once; the ten largest clones hold about a fifth. Sequencing used PBMCs. These receptors were taken from a man aged 25-45 years in good health and CMV-seropositive. Each CDR3 is given with its conserved first and last residue. The listing skips clone size in some rows; elsewhere it reads once, few, many or a size class.

clone_size	v_call	j_call	cdr3_aa
NA	TRBV11-2	TRBJ1-1	CASSYTTEAFF
NA	TRBV7-2	TRBJ2-2	CASRGQGYGGELFF
NA	TRBV7-9	TRBJ1-2	CASSFEAAYGYTF
NA	TRBV2	TRBJ2-7	CASSEAYPYTGTFYEQYF
NA	TRBV19	TRBJ1-5	CASTTRGGSQHF
few	TRBV27	TRBJ1-2	CASSPWDRNYGYTF
NA	TRBV12-5	TRBJ1-1	CASGSSGGTGAFF
NA	TRBV7-9	TRBJ2-1	CSSSPGLTRDNEQFF
NA	TRBV6-1	TRBJ1-4	CASRTGGGTNEKLFF
NA	TRBV7-9	TRBJ1-2	CSSSSLYGYTF
NA	TRBV5-4	TRBJ1-3	CASSFGAGGSGNTIYF
NA	TRBV5-5	TRBJ1-3	CASSQRVLRYSGNTIYF
NA	TRBV19	TRBJ1-2	CASSIWAGANYGYTF
NA	TRBV5-6	TRBJ1-2	CASSFAGGESYGYTF
once	TRBV21-1	TRBJ2-4	CASSKVKGLMAKNIQYF
NA	TRBV18	TRBJ1-4	CASSPSGDRGEKLFF
NA	TRBV7-3	TRBJ2-3	CASSLTGVGTDTQYF
NA	TRBV4-1	TRBJ1-4	CASSRARQGREKLFF
NA	TRBV11-2	TRBJ2-5	CASSPAPRLAGGRETQYF
NA	TRBV4-2	TRBJ1-4	CASSFNPLVAATNEKLFF
NA	TRBV28	TRBJ2-7	CASSLPGQGAGEQYF
NA	TRBV10-2	TRBJ1-1	CASSEANRGRNEAFF
NA	TRBV11-2	TRBJ1-3	CASRTTGSSGNTIYF
once	TRBV5-1	TRBJ1-1	CASSVLLRTVVNTEAFF
NA	TRBV9	TRBJ2-5	CASSVEREETQYF
few	TRBV4-2	TRBJ2-5	CASSQDTGTGDQETQYF
NA	TRBV27	TRBJ1-6	CASSSNDRHSYNSPLHF
NA	TRBV6-4	TRBJ1-2	CASSFEGPNYGYTF
NA	TRBV2	TRBJ2-4	CASSEARDIQYF
few	TRBV5-4	TRBJ2-1	CASSLRLARYNEQFF
NA	TRBV15	TRBJ2-3	CATSSTRGGDTDTQYF
once	TRBV28	TRBJ2-6	CASSPSSAGANVLTF
once	TRBV28	TRBJ2-2	CASSDLDRNTGELFF
NA	TRBV6-6	TRBJ2-2	CATSTATTNTGELFF
NA	TRBV27	TRBJ1-4	CASSSLQGAQSGKLFF
NA	TRBV2	TRBJ1-2	CASSRDSNYGYTF
once	TRBV5-1	TRBJ1-3	CASSLVPGRFGNTIYF
NA	TRBV7-2	TRBJ2-1	CASSLFKAQGNEQFF
NA	TRBV27	TRBJ1-5	CASSLSGATGVDQPQHF
NA	TRBV9	TRBJ2-7	CASSTSAGQGDEQYF
NA	TRBV27	TRBJ1-1	CASSLSDRLNTEAFF
NA	TRBV11-3	TRBJ1-1	CASSLDSNTEAFF
NA	TRBV19	TRBJ2-3	CASRVSGRPDTQYF
NA	TRBV7-9	TRBJ2-3	CASSFPWGGFKTDTQYF
few	TRBV6-1	TRBJ1-5	CASSELWQGEQPQHF
NA	TRBV18	TRBJ1-1	CASSPSGVEAFF
NA	TRBV6-1	TRBJ2-7	CASSETLAAGGYEQYF
NA	TRBV6-5	TRBJ2-3	CASSYGSPDTQYF
NA	TRBV6-1	TRBJ1-1	CASQVSGPGREAFF
NA	TRBV11-2	TRBJ2-2	CASSLGGSPTGELFF
NA	TRBV5-1	TRBJ2-7	CASSRGGGTSSYEQYF
NA	TRBV2	TRBJ2-4	CASSKLLGPENIQYF
NA	TRBV2	TRBJ1-2	CASSAGTGNYGYTF